The next 22 T cell receptor beta chains were all read from a single sample in a study of T cell responses to AZD1222 COVID-19 vaccine. Clones were sequenced by immunoSEQ multiplex PCR, and TCRdb holds only the in-frame ones, with some missing. There are over 150,000 clones in the sample; about 86% occur only once, and about 5.1% lies in the top ten. Sequenced here: peripheral blood, sampled on day 0 of MenACWY control vaccination. The receptors were sampled from an adult in good health.

This chain uses TRBV19 with TRBJ2-5; D is possibly TRBD1 (6 bases). V gave up 4 bases and J gave up 0 bases, with 9 bases separating them. The CDR3 consists of 14 residues. Germline lookup yields CDR1 LNHDA and CDR2 SQIVND (reference sequence). The chain's CDR3 is CASSTTGNQETQYF. The DNA for the CDR3 is TGTGCCAGTAGTACAACAGGGAACCAAGAGACCCAGTACTTC.

This clone appeared many times. The chain uses TRBV19 and TRBJ2-5, with D unresolved. The ends were cut back, 2 bases at V and 1 base at J, with 8 bases in the middle. CDR1 is LNHDA and CDR2 is SQIVND in the germline V gene (reference sequence). The CDR3 has 14 amino acids. CDR3 sequence: CASSIRPRQETQYF. CDR3 bases: TGTGCCAGTAGTATACGACCTCGCCAAGAGACCCAGTACTTC.

CDR3 loop: CASSPGLTDTQYF. As DNA, the CDR3 is TGTGCCAGCAGCCCGGGACTCACGGATACGCAGTATTTT. The chain carries TRBV11-2 and TRBJ2-3; D is possibly TRBD2 (6 bases). Trimming stripped 5 bases from V and 6 bases from J, with 12 bases between. The CDR3 runs 13 residues. Germline CDR1 and CDR2: SGHAT and FQNNGV.

This clone was counted a few times. The chain carries TRBV28 and TRBJ1-5; D is unclear. The V end lost 4 bases, the J end lost 11 bases, and 9 bases lay between the germline ends. The germline V gene encodes CDR1 MDHEN and CDR2 SYDVKM. CDR3 length equals 11 residues. The chain's CDR3 is CASSWQTSQHF. CDR3 in DNA: TGTGCCAGCAGTTGGCAGACGTCCCAGCATTTT.

The chain couples TRBV19 to TRBJ1-2; D is undetermined. The CDR3 spans 12 residues. Deletions cut 9 bases from V and 5 bases from J, with 13 bases between. CDR1 is LNHDA, CDR2 SQIVND, per germline (reference sequence). CDR3 in DNA: TGTGCCAGCGTAGACGCGTCTTATGGCTACACCTTC. Translating gives CASVDASYGYTF.

The chain links TRBV6-5 to TRBJ2-1; 7 bases are a match to TRBD2. Germline V gene sequence: CDR1 MNHEY, CDR2 SVGAGI. The ends lost 6 bases at V and 13 bases at J; junction bases unmatched: 9. The CDR3 is 12 residues long. The CDR3 is CASRSGLGVQFF. For the CDR3, the DNA is TGTGCCAGCAGGTCCGGACTAGGGGTTCAGTTCTTC.

The rearrangement uses TRBV7-8 and TRBJ2-1; D call uncertain. Germline V gene lookup returns CDR1 SGHVS and CDR2 FQNEAQ. Trimming took 6 bases from V and 7 from J, leaving 13 bases between them. The CDR3 totals 13 residues. The CDR3 DNA reads TGTGCCAGCAGTTGGCGGTACGATAATGAGCAGTTCTTC. Protein product: CASSWRYDNEQFF. Full variable domain (rest looked up from reference TRBV7-8 and TRBJ2-1): GAGVSQSPRYKVAKRGQDVALRCDPISGHVSLFWYQQALGQGPEFLTYFQNEAQLDKSGLPSDRFFAERPEGSVSTLKIQRTQQEDSAVYLCASSWRYDNEQFFGPGTRLTVL.

The gene calls are TRBV4-1 and TRBJ1-3; D might be TRBD1 (5 bases). V was clipped by 1 base and J by 4 bases, with 17 bases between them. CDR3 length: 17 residues. The germline V gene encodes CDR1 MGHRA and CDR2 YSYEKL. CDR3 protein: CASSQGPQGGRGNTIYF. Here the CDR3 DNA reads TGCGCCAGCAGCCAAGGTCCCCAGGGCGGACGGGGAAACACCATATATTTT.

Only a few counts were recorded for this clone. The chain employs TRBV7-2 and TRBJ2-7; 9 bases match TRBD1. This CDR3 region has 12 residues. With V trimmed by 5 bases and J by 10 bases, 6 bases remained unmatched. Germline CDR1 SGHTA, CDR2 FQGNSA. The CDR3 DNA sequence: TGTGCCAGCAGCGCGGGGACAGGGTATCAGTACTTC. Translation: CASSAGTGYQYF.

The V gene is TRBV28, the J gene TRBJ1-1; no clear D gene. From germline, CDR1 is MDHEN and CDR2 SYDVKM. There are 14 residues in the CDR3. Between the trimmed V and J ends, which lost 7 bases and 1 base, there was a span of 13 bases. CDR3 residues: CASTLPSGNTEAFF. Written as DNA, the CDR3 is TGTGCCAGCACCCTACCATCGGGGAACACTGAAGCTTTCTTT.

The genes are TRBV9 and TRBJ2-2; a possible D gene is TRBD2 (6 bases). This CDR3 region has 14 residues. Deletions cut 5 bases from V and 4 bases from J, with 12 bases between. The germline gives CDR1 SGDLS, CDR2 YYNGEE. The CDR3 DNA reads as TGTGCCAGCAGAGGAGGGCCCTCCACCGGGGAGCTGTTTTTT. This translates into CASRGGPSTGELFF.

The genes are TRBV6-2 or TRBV6-3 and TRBJ2-5; D remains ambiguous. CDR3 length: 11 residues. The germline V and J ends were trimmed by 6 bases and 9 bases, with 11 bases remaining between them. Germline CDR1 is MNHEY and CDR2 is SVGEGT. The CDR3 sequence: CASSAQRAQYF. In DNA form, the CDR3 reads TGTGCCAGCAGCGCTCAAAGGGCCCAGTACTTC.

This clone showed up many times. V usage is TRBV5-6 and J usage is TRBJ1-3, with D possibly TRBD1 on 6 matching bases. The germline V gene has CDR1 SGHDT and CDR2 YYEEEE. Trimming stripped 5 bases from V and 5 bases from J, with 17 bases between. CDR3 length: 15 residues. CDR3 DNA: TGTGCCAGCAGTCTCTACAGGGAATCAAGAAACACCATATATTTT. Encoded protein: CASSLYRESRNTIYF.

The chain uses TRBV2 and TRBJ2-3; D gene uncertain. The V gene lost 5 bases and the J gene lost 0 bases, with 3 bases spanning the gap. The germline V gene encodes CDR1 SNHLY and CDR2 FYNNEI. The CDR3 covers 12 residues. The CDR3 is CASSPSTDTQYF. The CDR3 DNA follows: TGTGCCAGCAGTCCTAGCACAGATACGCAGTATTTT.

In nucleotides, the CDR3 is TGTGCCTCGGCGCGGGAGGAGGAAGATACGCAGTATTTT. It encodes CASAREEEDTQYF. The chain couples TRBV7-2 to TRBJ2-3; 8 nucleotides agree with TRBD2. Losses at the gene ends were 11 bases for V and 5 bases for J; bases not matched to a gene: 9. CDR3 size: 13 residues. Per the germline V gene, CDR1 is SGHTA and CDR2 is FQGNSA.

The chain joins TRBV27 to TRBJ1-4, with D unclear. CDR3 length: 15 amino acids. Deletions cut 0 bases from V and 4 bases from J, with 9 bases between. The V gene's germline CDR1 is MNHEY and CDR2 SMNVEV (reference sequence). The CDR3 loop reads CASSLSSGINEKLFF. The CDR3 DNA is TGTGCCAGCAGTTTATCCTCAGGAATTAATGAAAAACTGTTTTTT. Drawing the rest from reference TRBV27 and TRBJ1-4, the complete variable domain is EAQVTQNPRYLITVTGKKLTVTCSQNMNHEYMSWYRQDPGLGLRQIYYSMNVEVTDKGDVPEGYKVSRKEKRNFPLILESPSPNQTSLYFCASSLSSGINEKLFFGSGTQLSVL.

The rearrangement uses TRBV2 and TRBJ2-1, with TRBD2 identical over 10 bases. V lost 7 bases and J lost 4; bases outside the gene matches: 7. The CDR3 length is 15 residues. Germline values: CDR1 SNHLY, CDR2 FYNNEI. DNA of the CDR3: TGTGCCAGCACCTTAGCGGGGGGCGGATACAATGAGCAGTTCTTC. This gives the protein CASTLAGGGYNEQFF.

The chain employs TRBV5-4 and TRBJ2-1; D is possibly TRBD1 or TRBD2 (5 bases each). Trimming shortened V by 6 bases and J by 6 bases, and 13 bases separated the two germline ends. CDR1 and CDR2 from the germline V gene are SGHNT and YYREEE (reference sequence). The CDR3 has 13 residues. CDR3 region: CASIGTSGNEQFF. CDR3 coding DNA: TGTGCCAGCATCGGGACCTCAGGCAATGAGCAGTTCTTC.

The CDR3 sequence is CASSTLIPGQGMYNEQFF. DNA for the CDR3: TGTGCCAGCAGCACCCTAATCCCGGGACAGGGAATGTACAATGAGCAGTTCTTC. The V and J genes are TRBV21-1 and TRBJ2-1; the table calls TRBD1, which could not be checked here. TRBV21-1 has pseudogene status. The length of the CDR3 is 18 residues.

The rearrangement joins TRBV7-3 to TRBJ2-3; 7 nucleotides line up with TRBD2. The J segment lost 1 base and the V segment lost 2 bases, leaving 3 bases of the junction unmatched. Germline V gene data show CDR1 as SGHTA and CDR2 as FQGTGA. The CDR3 consists of 15 residues. The CDR3 here is CASSLGGRGTDTQYF. CDR3 sequence (DNA): TGTGCCAGCAGCTTAGGTGGGAGGGGCACAGATACGCAGTATTTT.

This chain connects TRBV18 to TRBJ1-4; TRBD1 is a possible D gene (5 bases). V shed 2 bases and J shed 6 bases, with 10 bases lying between them. The CDR3 is 14 amino acids. Germline CDR1 is KGHSH and CDR2 is LQKENI. The CDR3 coding sequence is TGTGCCAGCTCACCAGGGACGGAAGATGAAAAACTGTTTTTT. Its translation is CASSPGTEDEKLFF.

The chain couples TRBV5-4 to TRBJ2-3; weak D call: TRBD2 (5 bases). The CDR3 extends over 14 amino acids. V was clipped by 6 bases and J by 2 bases, with 13 bases between them. Germline V gene data show CDR1 as SGHNT and CDR2 as YYREEE (reference sequence). CDR3 sequence: CASTRGAITDTQYF. DNA of the CDR3: TGTGCCAGCACCCGGGGAGCCATCACAGATACGCAGTATTTT. The complete variable domain, with remaining parts taken from reference TRBV5-4 and TRBJ2-3, reads ETGVTQSPTHLIKTRGQQVTLRCSSQSGHNTVSWYQQALGQGPQFIFQYYREEENGRGNFPPRFSGLQFPNYSSELNVNALELDDSALYLCASTRGAITDTQYFGPGTRLTVL.